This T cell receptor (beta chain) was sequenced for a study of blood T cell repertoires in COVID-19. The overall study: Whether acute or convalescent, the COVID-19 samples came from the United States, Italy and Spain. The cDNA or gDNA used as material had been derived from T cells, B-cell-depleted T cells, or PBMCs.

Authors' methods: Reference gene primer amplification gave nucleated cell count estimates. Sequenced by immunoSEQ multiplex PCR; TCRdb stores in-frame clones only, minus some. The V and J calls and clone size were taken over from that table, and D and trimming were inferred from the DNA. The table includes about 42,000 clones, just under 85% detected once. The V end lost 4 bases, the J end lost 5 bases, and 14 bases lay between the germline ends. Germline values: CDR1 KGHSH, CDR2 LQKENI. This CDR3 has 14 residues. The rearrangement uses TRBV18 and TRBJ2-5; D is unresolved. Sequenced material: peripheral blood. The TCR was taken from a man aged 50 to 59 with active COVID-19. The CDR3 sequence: CASSQVTTRETQYF. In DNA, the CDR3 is TGTGCCAGCTCACAAGTGACAACCAGGGAGACCCAGTACTTC.